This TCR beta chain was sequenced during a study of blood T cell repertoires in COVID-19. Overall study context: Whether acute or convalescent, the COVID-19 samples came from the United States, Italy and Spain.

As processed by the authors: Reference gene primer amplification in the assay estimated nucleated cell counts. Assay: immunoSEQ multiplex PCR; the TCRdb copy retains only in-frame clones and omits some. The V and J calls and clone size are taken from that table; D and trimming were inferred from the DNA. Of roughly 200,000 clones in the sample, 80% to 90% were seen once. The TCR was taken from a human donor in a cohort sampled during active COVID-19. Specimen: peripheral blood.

CDR3 in DNA: TGTGCCAGTAGGAATACGACAGGGGATGGAGAGTATCAGCCCCAGCATTTT. It is translated as CASRNTTGDGEYQPQHF. V usage is TRBV19 and J usage is TRBJ1-5; the match to TRBD1 covers 8 bases. Germline loops: CDR1 LNHDA, CDR2 SQIVND (reference sequence). The junction had 15 bases not matched to a gene; V was cut back by 6 bases and J by 5 bases. CDR3 length: 17 residues.